This T cell receptor beta chain was recorded in a study of T-cell memory formation after mild COVID-19. This clonotype was observed a few times. Using its own MiXCR run on the 5' RACE reads, TCRdb lists one record per CDR3 protein. Altogether approximately 490,000 distinct CDR3 sequences are present, roughly 22% being singletons, with the ten largest covering around an eighth. Germline lookup yields CDR1 SGHNT and CDR2 YYREEE (reference sequence). CDR3 length: 15 amino acids. J was trimmed by 6 bases and V by 1 base; bases with no gene match: 9. The TCR comes from an adult woman who had mild COVID-19 (a few samples of this study predate the infection). Cell type and time point are not known. The specimen sequenced was PBMCs or a T cell subset sorted from them (not recorded which). The chain recombines TRBV5-4 with TRBJ2-7; TRBD1 aligns across 8 bases. CDR3 sequence: CASSLTGGKAAEQYF. CDR3 DNA sequence: TGTGCCAGCAGCTTGACAGGGGGGAAGGCGGCCGAGCAGTACTTC. The full variable domain, rest sourced from reference TRBV5-4 and TRBJ2-7, is ETGVTQSPTHLIKTRGQQVTLRCSSQSGHNTVSWYQQALGQGPQFIFQYYREEENGRGNFPPRFSGLQFPNYSSELNVNALELDDSALYLCASSLTGGKAAEQYFGPGTRLTVT.